The clone carrying this T cell receptor (beta chain) was seen more than once but under ten times. Antigen specificity is unknown. V shed 4 bases and J shed 4 bases, with 14 bases lying between them. The germline V gene has CDR1 PRHDT and CDR2 FYEKMQ (reference sequence). CDR3 length: 15 amino acids. The data originate from a study of vaccination effects on CD4 cells after COVID-19. General study results and limits: In vaccinees who were healthy, merely 1 out of 255 vaccine-induced clones cross-reacted with common cold coronaviruses.

Using immunoSEQ multiplex PCR, the repertoire was profiled, and TCRdb retains in-frame clones only, with some absent. This sample carries over 30,000 clones, roughly four fifths of them seen once, and the ten largest clones take more than 1.3%. ViraFEST used viral peptide pools to expand antigen-specific CD4+ T cells before sequencing. CD4+ T cell isolation took place after approximately 11 days of culture. Subjects were given two BNT162b2 or mRNA-1273 vaccine doses. PBMC were cultured at around 1.9 million per well with around 10 IU/ml IL-2 and 9 to 10 ug/ml peptides. IL-2 medium was substituted for half the medium on days 3 and 7.

The input for sequencing was CD4+ T cells from PBMCs cultured with HCoV-NL63 spike peptides, taken after COVID-19 vaccination. The receptor comes from a human donor who received a COVID-19 vaccine. Some clones in this sample may be carry-over from other donors' samples. This chain connects TRBV13 to TRBJ2-1; D not certain. The CDR3: CASSSYRAFYNEQFF. CDR3 DNA: TGTGCCAGCAGCTCCTATAGAGCATTTTACAATGAGCAGTTCTTC.